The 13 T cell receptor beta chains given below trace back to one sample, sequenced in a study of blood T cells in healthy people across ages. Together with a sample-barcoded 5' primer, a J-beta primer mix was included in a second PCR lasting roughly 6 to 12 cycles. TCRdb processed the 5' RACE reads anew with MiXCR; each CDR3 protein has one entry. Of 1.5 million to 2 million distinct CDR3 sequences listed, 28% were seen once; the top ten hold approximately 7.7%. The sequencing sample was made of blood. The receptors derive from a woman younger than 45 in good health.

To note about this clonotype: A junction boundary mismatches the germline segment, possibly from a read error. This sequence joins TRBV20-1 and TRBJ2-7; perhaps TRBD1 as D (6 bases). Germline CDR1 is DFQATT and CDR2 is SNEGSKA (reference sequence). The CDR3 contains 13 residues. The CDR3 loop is CSAGHGNTYGQYF. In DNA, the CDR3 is TGCAGTGCGGGACACGGGAATACCTACGGGCAGTACTTC.

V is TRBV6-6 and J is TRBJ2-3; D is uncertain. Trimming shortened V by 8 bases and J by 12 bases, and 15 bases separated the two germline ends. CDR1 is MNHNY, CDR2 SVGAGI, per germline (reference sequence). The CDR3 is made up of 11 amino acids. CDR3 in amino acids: CASGPRGTQYF. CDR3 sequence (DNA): TGTGCCAGCGGGCCCAGAGGTACACAGTATTTT.

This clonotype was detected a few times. The CDR3 bases are TGCGCCAGCAGCTCGACCCTAGGAAATGAGCAGTTCTTC. As protein: CASSSTLGNEQFF. The J gene is TRBJ2-1, the V gene TRBV5-1; no clear D. The CDR3 is made up of 13 amino acids. Germline V gene lookup returns CDR1 SGHRS and CDR2 YFSETQ. V lost 3 bases and J lost 7, with 11 bases in between.

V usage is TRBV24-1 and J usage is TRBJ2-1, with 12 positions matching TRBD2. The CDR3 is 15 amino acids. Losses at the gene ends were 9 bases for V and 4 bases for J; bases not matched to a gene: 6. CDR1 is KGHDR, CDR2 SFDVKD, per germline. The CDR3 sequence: CATQTSGSSYNEQFF. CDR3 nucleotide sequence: TGTGCCACCCAGACTAGCGGGAGTAGTTACAATGAGCAGTTCTTC.

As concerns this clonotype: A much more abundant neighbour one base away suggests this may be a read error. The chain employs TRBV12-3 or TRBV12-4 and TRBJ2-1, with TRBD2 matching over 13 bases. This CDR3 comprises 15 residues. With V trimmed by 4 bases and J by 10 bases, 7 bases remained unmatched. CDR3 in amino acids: CASSCRTSGGREQFF. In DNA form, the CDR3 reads TGTGCCAGCAGTTGCCGGACTAGCGGGGGACGAGAGCAGTTCTTC.

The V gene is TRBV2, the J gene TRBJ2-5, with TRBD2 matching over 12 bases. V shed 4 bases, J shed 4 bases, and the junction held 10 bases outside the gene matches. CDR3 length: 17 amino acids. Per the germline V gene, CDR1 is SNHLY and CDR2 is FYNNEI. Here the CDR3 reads CASSGNLAGGTLETQYF. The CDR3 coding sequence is TGTGCCAGCAGTGGGAATCTAGCGGGGGGGACGTTAGAGACCCAGTACTTC.

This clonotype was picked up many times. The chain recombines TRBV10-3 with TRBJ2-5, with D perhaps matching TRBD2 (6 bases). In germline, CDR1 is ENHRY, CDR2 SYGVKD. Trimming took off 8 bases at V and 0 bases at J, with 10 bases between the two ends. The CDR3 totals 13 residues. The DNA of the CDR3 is TGTGCCATCCGTGGGGGGTACCAAGAGACCCAGTACTTC. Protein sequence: CAIRGGYQETQYF.

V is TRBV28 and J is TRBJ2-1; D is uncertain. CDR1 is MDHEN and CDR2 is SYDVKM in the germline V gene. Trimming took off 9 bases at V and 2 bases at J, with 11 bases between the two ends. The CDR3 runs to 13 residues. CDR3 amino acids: CASGRQPYNEQFF. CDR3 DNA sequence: TGTGCCAGTGGGCGGCAACCCTACAATGAGCAGTTCTTC.

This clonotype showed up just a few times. DNA of the CDR3: TGTGCCAGCAGTGGATCGACGGACCGGTTAACAGATACGCAGTATTTT. The encoded protein is CASSGSTDRLTDTQYF. The chain links TRBV25-1 to TRBJ2-3, with D uncertain. Germline values: CDR1 MGHDK, CDR2 SYGVNS. The CDR3 spans 16 residues. Trimming pared 4 bases from V and 3 bases from J, leaving 17 bases between.

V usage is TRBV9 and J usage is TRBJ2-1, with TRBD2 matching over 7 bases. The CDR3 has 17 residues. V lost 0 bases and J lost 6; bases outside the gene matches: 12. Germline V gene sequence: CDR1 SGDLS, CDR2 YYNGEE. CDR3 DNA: TGTGCCAGCAGCGTAGCTGGCGGGAGAAACCTTGGCAATGAGCAGTTCTTC. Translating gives CASSVAGGRNLGNEQFF.

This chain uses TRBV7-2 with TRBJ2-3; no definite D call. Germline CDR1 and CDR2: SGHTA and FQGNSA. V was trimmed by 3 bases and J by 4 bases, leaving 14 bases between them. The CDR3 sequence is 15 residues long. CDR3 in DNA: TGTGCCAGCAGCTTGCTAACTCTTGGACCAGATACGCAGTATTTT. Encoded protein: CASSLLTLGPDTQYF. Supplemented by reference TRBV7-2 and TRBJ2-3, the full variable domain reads GAGVSQSPSNKVTEKGKDVELRCDPISGHTALYWYRQSLGQGLEFLIYFQGNSAPDKSGLPSDRFSAERTGGSVSTLTIQRTQQEDSAVYLCASSLLTLGPDTQYFGPGTRLTVL.

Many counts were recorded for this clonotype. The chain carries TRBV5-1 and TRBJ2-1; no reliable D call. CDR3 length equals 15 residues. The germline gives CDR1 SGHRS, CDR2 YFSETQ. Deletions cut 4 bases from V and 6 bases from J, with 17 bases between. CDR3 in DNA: TGCGCCAGCAGCCCTCAACAGCTCCAGGCCAATGAGCAGTTCTTC. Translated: CASSPQQLQANEQFF.

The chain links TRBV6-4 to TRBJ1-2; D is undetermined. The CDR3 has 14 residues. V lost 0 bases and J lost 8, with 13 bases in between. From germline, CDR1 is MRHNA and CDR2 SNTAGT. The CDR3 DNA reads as TGTGCCAGCAGTGACTCCGGGCGGCTGGGGGGCTACACCTTC. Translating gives CASSDSGRLGGYTF.